These 17 T cell receptor beta chains originate from one sample sequenced in a study of identical twins. TCRdb fed the 5' RACE reads into MiXCR, producing one record per CDR3 protein. The sample has 420,000 or so distinct CDR3 sequences, around 20% seen once. The sample taken for sequencing was naive T cells sorted from blood. The origin of the receptors is a man between 45 and 60 years old in good health.

This clonotype has more than one count but fewer than ten. The chain links TRBV7-2 to TRBJ2-6, with TRBD1 matching over 8 bases. Germline V gene data show CDR1 as SGHTA and CDR2 as FQGNSA. The CDR3 has 15 amino acids. J was trimmed by 4 bases and V by 3 bases; bases with no gene match: 2. CDR3 protein: CASSLDRAGANVLTF. CDR3 DNA sequence: TGTGCCAGCAGCTTGGACAGGGCCGGGGCCAACGTCCTGACTTTC.

The CDR3 is CASNVGGGTGELFF. The DNA of the CDR3 is TGCGCCAGCAACGTGGGAGGCGGCACCGGGGAGCTGTTTTTT. J is TRBJ2-2 and V is TRBV5-1; tentatively, D is TRBD2 (6 bases). Trimming took 6 bases from V and 4 from J, leaving 13 bases between them. Germline CDR1 reads SGHRS; CDR2 reads YFSETQ. The CDR3 runs 14 residues.

This clonotype was seen ten or more times. The chain carries TRBV12-3 or TRBV12-4 and TRBJ1-6; 7 positions agree with TRBD1. With 5 bases clipped from V and 6 bases from J, the junction kept 10 bases outside the gene matches. The CDR3 has 16 residues. DNA for the CDR3: TGTGCCAGCAGTAGAAACCCGGGACAGACTAATTCACCCCTCCACTTT. Its translation: CASSRNPGQTNSPLHF.

This clonotype was found once. J is TRBJ1-4 and V is TRBV20-1; unclear D gene. Germline V lookup: CDR1 DFQATT, CDR2 SNEGSKA (reference sequence). CDR3 length equals 14 residues. Trimming removed 5 bases from V and 5 bases from J, with 15 bases in between. The CDR3 reads CSARSSLGNEKLFF. The CDR3 DNA follows: TGCAGTGCTCGGAGCTCGTTAGGGAATGAAAAACTGTTTTTT.

The sample holds a few counts of this clonotype. The CDR3 DNA reads as TGCGCCAGCAGCTTGGCGGCGGCTACCTACGAGCAGTACTTC. Its protein is CASSLAAATYEQYF. The V and J genes are TRBV5-1 and TRBJ2-7; D not certain. This CDR3 region has 14 residues. The germline V and J ends were trimmed by 0 bases and 2 bases, with 9 bases remaining between them. CDR1 is SGHRS, CDR2 YFSETQ, per germline.

This clonotype was seen a handful of times. The J gene is TRBJ2-1, the V gene TRBV11-2; 9 bases align to TRBD1. The trim removed 2 bases at V and 2 bases at J, leaving 16 bases unmatched. CDR1 and CDR2 from the germline V gene are SGHAT and FQNNGV. This CDR3 is 20 amino acids long. The CDR3: CASSLPGTGFTILPYNEQFF. Written as DNA, the CDR3 is TGTGCCAGCAGCTTACCCGGGACAGGGTTTACCATCCTCCCCTACAATGAGCAGTTCTTC. Complete variable domain (other parts from reference TRBV11-2 and TRBJ2-1): EAGVAQSPRYKIIEKRQSVAFWCNPISGHATLYWYQQILGQGPKLLIQFQNNGVVDDSQLPKDRFSAERLKGVDSTLKIQPAKLEDSAVYLCASSLPGTGFTILPYNEQFFGPGTRLTVL.

This clonotype was recorded at least ten times. DNA for the CDR3: TGCGCCAGCAGCCAAGAACGGGGAGTTAGGACTGAAGCTTTCTTT. Translating it yields CASSQERGVRTEAFF. The chain has TRBV4-3 and TRBJ1-1; D call uncertain. Per germline, CDR1 LGHNA and CDR2 YSLEER. Trimming removed 0 bases from V and 5 bases from J, with 13 bases in between. This CDR3 has 15 amino acids.

CDR3 bases: TGTGCCAGCTCACCCTCCCCTAATCAGCCCCAGCATTTT. Its translation is CASSPSPNQPQHF. The chain combines TRBV18 with TRBJ1-5; unclear D gene. The length of the CDR3 is 13 residues. Germline V gives CDR1 KGHSH, CDR2 LQKENI. Trimming left V 3 bases short and J 4 bases short, with 7 bases between.

This clonotype has at least ten counts. This sequence joins TRBV5-4 and TRBJ2-5; weak D call: TRBD1 (5 bases). The CDR3 spans 14 residues. Per the germline V gene, CDR1 is SGHNT and CDR2 is YYREEE (reference sequence). V was trimmed by 3 bases and J by 4 bases, leaving 13 bases between them. The DNA of the CDR3 is TGTGCCAGCAGCTCGGCAGGCAGGGTAGAGACCCAGTACTTC. It is translated as CASSSAGRVETQYF.

This clonotype was counted many times. This sequence joins TRBV12-3 or TRBV12-4 and TRBJ1-2, with a possible D match to TRBD1 (5 bases). V was pared by 4 bases and J by 2 bases, with 8 bases between. The CDR3 spans 13 residues. The CDR3 region is CASSWGPNYGYTF. In DNA form, the CDR3 reads TGTGCCAGCAGTTGGGGACCGAACTATGGCTACACCTTC.

The CDR3 protein is CSVQASGNTIYF. The CDR3 DNA follows: TGCAGCGTCCAGGCCTCTGGAAACACCATATATTTT. The V gene is TRBV29-1, the J gene TRBJ1-3; unclear D gene. The V gene's germline CDR1 is SQVTM and CDR2 ANQGSEA. The length of the CDR3 is 12 residues. V gave up 6 bases and J gave up 0 bases, with 6 bases separating them.

This clonotype was seen many times. Compared with germline, one end of the junction differs, possibly owing to a read error. V and J are TRBV7-7 and TRBJ2-3; TRBD2 agrees at 7 bases. The CDR3 is 15 amino acids. The germline CDR1 and CDR2 sequences are SSHAT and FNYEAQ (reference sequence). CDR3 sequence (DNA): TGTGCTAGCAGCTTAGCGGGTTCCCTCACAGATACGCAGTATTTT. As protein: CASSLAGSLTDTQYF.

A few counts support this clonotype. The chain joins TRBV20-1 to TRBJ1-2; D is unclear. V dropped 5 bases and J dropped 5 bases, with 15 bases sitting between them. CDR1 DFQATT and CDR2 SNEGSKA come from the germline V gene (reference sequence). The CDR3 has 13 residues. CDR3 sequence (DNA): TGCAGTGCTGTTGACATGGGCTCTTATGGCTACACCTTC. Protein product: CSAVDMGSYGYTF.

This clonotype was observed many times. The rearrangement links TRBV15 to TRBJ1-5, with 8 bases that match TRBD1. Losses at the gene ends were 3 bases for V and 0 bases for J; bases not matched to a gene: 1. CDR3 size: 15 residues. CDR1 is LNHNV, CDR2 YYDKDF, per germline (reference sequence). DNA for the CDR3: TGTGCCACCAGCAGGGACAGGGTTAGCAATCAGCCCCAGCATTTT. Translated: CATSRDRVSNQPQHF. The full variable domain, rest sourced from reference TRBV15 and TRBJ1-5, is DAMVIQNPRYQVTQFGKPVTLSCSQTLNHNVMYWYQQKSSQAPKLLFHYYDKDFNNEADTPDNFQSRRPNTSFCFLDIRSPGLGDTAMYLCATSRDRVSNQPQHFGDGTRLSIL.

J is TRBJ2-1 and V is TRBV28; D may correspond to TRBD1 or TRBD2 (5 bases each). CDR3 length: 14 residues. In germline, CDR1 is MDHEN, CDR2 SYDVKM. Trimming shortened V by 6 bases and J by 6 bases, and 15 bases separated the two germline ends. The CDR3 DNA is TGTGCCAGCAGCTCACTGGGGGAGTCCAATGAGCAGTTCTTC. Encoded protein: CASSSLGESNEQFF.

The chain is built from TRBV21-1 and TRBJ2-7; the table's D gene call, TRBD2, was not cross checked with the DNA. TRBV21-1 is a pseudogene. This CDR3 contains 19 residues. The DNA of the CDR3 is TGTGCCAGCAGCAAAGGACTAAATCCGGGACTAGCGGGAGGCTACGAGCAGTACTTC. It translates to CASSKGLNPGLAGGYEQYF.

CDR3 sequence (DNA): TGTGCCAGCAGCGTAGAGGGGGCCGGTGGCTACACCTTC. This sequence encodes CASSVEGAGGYTF. The chain uses TRBV9 and TRBJ1-2; 7 nucleotides match TRBD1. The CDR3 extends over 13 amino acids. The germline CDR1 and CDR2 sequences are SGDLS and YYNGEE. V trimming: 0 bases; J trimming: 7 bases; junction bases outside the gene matches: 3.